Below, 12 T cell receptor beta chains from the same sample are listed, as sequenced in a study of blood T cell repertoires in COVID-19. The repertoire was sequenced with immunoSEQ multiplex PCR; TCRdb's copy has only in-frame clones and lacks some. Counted here are over 300,000 clones, around 90% occurring once; the ten biggest clones make up 1.2%. Specimen: peripheral blood. Every receptor here comes from a man in his forties with acute or convalescent COVID-19.

The rearrangement uses TRBV5-8 and TRBJ2-4; 10 positions match TRBD1. Germline V gene sequence: CDR1 SGHTS, CDR2 YDEGEE. V was clipped by 4 bases and J by 16 bases; unmatched bases: 11. The CDR3 runs to 13 residues. The CDR3 reads CASSVNTGQGSYF. CDR3 DNA sequence: TGTGCCAGCAGCGTGAATACGGGACAGGGGTCTTACTTC.

The chain employs TRBV19 and TRBJ2-5; a weak D match, TRBD1 (6 bases). The V end lost 3 bases, the J end lost 2 bases, and 10 bases lay between the germline ends. The length of the CDR3 is 14 residues. Germline CDR1 and CDR2: LNHDA and SQIVND (reference sequence). Here the CDR3 DNA reads TGTGCCAGTAGTATGCCTGGACAGCAAGAGACCCAGTACTTC. Its protein product is CASSMPGQQETQYF.

J is TRBJ1-5 and V is TRBV6-5; D is unresolved. Germline V gives CDR1 MNHEY, CDR2 SVGAGI. Trimming took off 6 bases at V and 5 bases at J, with 14 bases between the two ends. This CDR3 region has 14 residues. CDR3 loop: CASRLFRGHQPQHF. CDR3 nucleotides: TGTGCCAGCAGACTCTTTAGAGGGCATCAGCCCCAGCATTTT.

The CDR3, as DNA: TGTGCCACCAGTGGCGGGGGGGCCTCTGGTTTGGGTGAGCAGTTCTTC. It codes for CATSGGGASGLGEQFF. The rearrangement joins TRBV24-1 to TRBJ2-1; 9 bases are a match to TRBD2. The junction had 13 bases not matched to a gene; V was cut back by 5 bases and J by 9 bases. Germline CDR1 is KGHDR and CDR2 is SFDVKD. The CDR3 has 16 residues.

This clone was counted once. The J gene is TRBJ2-3, the V gene TRBV9; no clear D gene. This CDR3 has 14 amino acids. The V end lost 4 bases, the J end lost 0 bases, and 9 bases lay between the germline ends. The V gene's germline CDR1 is SGDLS and CDR2 YYNGEE. For the CDR3, the DNA is TGTGCCAGCAGCCCAGGCGACAGCACAGATACGCAGTATTTT. This encodes CASSPGDSTDTQYF.

The chain joins TRBV18 to TRBJ2-1, with 7 bases aligning to TRBD1. The germline V gene has CDR1 KGHSH and CDR2 LQKENI. V dropped 6 bases and J dropped 6; count of bases not matched to a gene: 8. This CDR3 has 14 amino acids. The CDR3 nucleotides are TGTGCCAGCTCCGGGACAGTTCGTCGCAATGAGCAGTTCTTC. Protein: CASSGTVRRNEQFF.

This clone has only one observation. This chain links TRBV5-5 with TRBJ2-7; 10 bases match TRBD2. This CDR3 spans 15 amino acids. CDR1 SGHKS and CDR2 YYEKEE come from the germline V gene (reference sequence). J gave up 2 bases and V 1 base, and 3 bases lay outside the gene matches. The DNA of the CDR3 is TGTGCCAGCAGCTTGTTAGCGGGGGGCGCCTACGAGCAGTACTTC. Its translation: CASSLLAGGAYEQYF.

This clone has a single count. Other DNA sequences of this sample code for an identical CDR3. The chain employs TRBV7-3 and TRBJ2-1; no clear D gene. The length of the CDR3 is 12 residues. The germline CDR1 and CDR2 sequences are SGHTA and FQGTGA. Trimming removed 3 bases from V and 10 bases from J, with 10 bases in between. The CDR3: CASSLSLGEQFF. The CDR3 region has the DNA TGTGCCAGCAGCTTGTCCCTAGGCGAGCAGTTCTTC.

This sequence joins TRBV24-1 and TRBJ1-5; 8 bases match TRBD1. CDR3 size: 15 residues. J gave up 6 bases and V 4 bases, and 7 bases lay outside the gene matches. The germline V gene has CDR1 KGHDR and CDR2 SFDVKD. The CDR3, as DNA: TGTGCCACCAGTGAGGCCACAGGGGGGAGTCAGCCCCAGCATTTT. Encoded protein: CATSEATGGSQPQHF.

The chain combines TRBV5-1 with TRBJ1-1; TRBD1 agrees at 8 bases. Germline V gives CDR1 SGHRS, CDR2 YFSETQ. V was clipped by 4 bases and J by 6 bases; unmatched bases: 11. The CDR3 totals 15 residues. Here the CDR3 reads CASSPGTGGLPEAFF. CDR3 nucleotide sequence: TGCGCCAGCAGCCCTGGGACAGGAGGGCTCCCTGAAGCTTTCTTT. The whole variable domain, filled in from reference TRBV5-1 and TRBJ1-1, reads KAGVTQTPRYLIKTRGQQVTLSCSPISGHRSVSWYQQTPGQGLQFLFEYFSETQRNKGNFPGRFSGRQFSNSRSEMNVSTLELGDSALYLCASSPGTGGLPEAFFGQGTRLTVV.

The chain recombines TRBV3-1 (or the pseudogene TRBV3-2) with TRBJ2-7; 8 nucleotides match TRBD2. The CDR3 has 15 residues. The germline gives CDR1 LGHDT, CDR2 YNNKEL (reference sequence). The ends lost 0 bases at V and 2 bases at J; junction bases unmatched: 3. The CDR3 DNA reads TGTGCCAGCAGCCAAGATCAGCGGGGGACCTACGAGCAGTACTTC. Amino acids: CASSQDQRGTYEQYF.

The CDR3 here is CASSLFGETLAKNIQYF. Here the CDR3 DNA reads TGTGCCAGCAGCTTGTTTGGGGAGACACTAGCCAAAAACATTCAGTACTTC. The chain is built from TRBV5-8 and TRBJ2-4, with a tentative D call TRBD2 (5 bases). The CDR3 is made up of 17 amino acids. Trimming shortened V by 1 base and J by 0 bases, and 14 bases separated the two germline ends. In germline, CDR1 is SGHTS, CDR2 YDEGEE.